Included here is one TCR beta chain sequence, with context. No antigen is known for it. V gave up 2 bases and J gave up 10 bases; unmatched junction bases: 5. The CDR3 has 14 amino acids. This sample was included in a study of T cell repertoires in cytomegalovirus infection. Study information: Carrying CMV and the relevant HLA type showed in public TCR beta signatures. General study results and limits: Dominating the ex vivo response were HLA-C-restricted CMV-specific TCR beta clonotypes. Pooled public TCR beta family frequency picked out CMV carriers with the relevant HLA.

TCRdb fed the reads into MiXCR, producing one record per CDR3 protein. The sample lists about 530,000 distinct CDR3 sequences, around 27% seen once, with around 13% in the top ten. This receptor was identified in a human donor in good health (CMV status not recorded). Some clones in this sample may be carry-over from other donors' samples. The chain employs TRBV12-3 or TRBV12-4 and TRBJ1-6, with TRBD1 matching 7 bases. The sequenced sample consisted of PBMCs. The CDR3 DNA reads TGTGCCAGCAGTTTACGGGACAGCTGGTCACCCCTCCACTTT. Amino acids: CASSLRDSWSPLHF.